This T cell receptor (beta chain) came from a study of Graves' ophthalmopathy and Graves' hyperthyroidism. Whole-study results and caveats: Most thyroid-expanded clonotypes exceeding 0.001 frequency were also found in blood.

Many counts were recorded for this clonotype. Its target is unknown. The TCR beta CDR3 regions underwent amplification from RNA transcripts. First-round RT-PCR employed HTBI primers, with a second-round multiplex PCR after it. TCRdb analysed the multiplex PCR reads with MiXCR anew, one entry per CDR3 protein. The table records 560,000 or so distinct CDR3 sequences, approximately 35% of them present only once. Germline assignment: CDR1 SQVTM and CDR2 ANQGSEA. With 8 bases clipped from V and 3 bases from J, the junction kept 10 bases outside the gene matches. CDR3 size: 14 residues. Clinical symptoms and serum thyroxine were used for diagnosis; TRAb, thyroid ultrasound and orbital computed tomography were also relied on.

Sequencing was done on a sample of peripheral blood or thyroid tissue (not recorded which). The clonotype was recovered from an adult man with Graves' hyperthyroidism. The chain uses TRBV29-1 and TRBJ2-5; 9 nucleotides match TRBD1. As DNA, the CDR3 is TGCAGCTCACAAGGGGGACAGGGTAAAGAGACCCAGTACTTC. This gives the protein CSSQGGQGKETQYF.